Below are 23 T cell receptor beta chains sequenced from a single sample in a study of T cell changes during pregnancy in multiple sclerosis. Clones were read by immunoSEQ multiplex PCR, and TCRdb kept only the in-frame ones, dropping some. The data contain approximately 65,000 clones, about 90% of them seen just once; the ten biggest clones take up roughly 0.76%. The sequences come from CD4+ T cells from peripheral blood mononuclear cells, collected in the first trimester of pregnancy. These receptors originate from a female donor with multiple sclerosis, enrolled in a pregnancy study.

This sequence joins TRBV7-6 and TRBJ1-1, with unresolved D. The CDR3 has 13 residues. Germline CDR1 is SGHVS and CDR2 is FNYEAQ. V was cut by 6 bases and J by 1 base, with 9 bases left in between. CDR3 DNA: TGTGCCAGCAGTGAACAGCAGAACACTGAAGCTTTCTTT. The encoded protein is CASSEQQNTEAFF. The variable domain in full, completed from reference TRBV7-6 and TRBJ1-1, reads GAGVSQSPRYKVTKRGQDVALRCDPISGHVSLYWYRQALGQGPEFLTYFNYEAQQDKSGLPNDRFSAERPEGSISTLTIQRTEQRDSAMYRCASSEQQNTEAFFGQGTRLTVV.

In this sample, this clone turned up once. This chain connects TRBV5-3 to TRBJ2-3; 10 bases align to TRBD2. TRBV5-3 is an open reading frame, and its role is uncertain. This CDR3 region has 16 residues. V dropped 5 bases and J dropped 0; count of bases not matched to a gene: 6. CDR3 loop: CARSGPSGGSTDTQYF. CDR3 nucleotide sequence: TGTGCCAGAAGTGGGCCTAGCGGGGGAAGCACAGATACGCAGTATTTT.

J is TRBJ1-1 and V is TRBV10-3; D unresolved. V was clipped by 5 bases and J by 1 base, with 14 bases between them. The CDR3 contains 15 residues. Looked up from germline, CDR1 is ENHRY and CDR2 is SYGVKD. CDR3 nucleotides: TGTGCCATCAGTCCGACCTTGACGGGGAACACTGAAGCTTTCTTT. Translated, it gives CAISPTLTGNTEAFF.

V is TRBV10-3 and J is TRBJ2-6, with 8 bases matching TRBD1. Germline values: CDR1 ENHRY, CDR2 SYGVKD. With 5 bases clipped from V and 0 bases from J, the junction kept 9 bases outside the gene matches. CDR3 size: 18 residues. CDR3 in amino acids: CAISRTKTGDSGANVLTF. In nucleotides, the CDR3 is TGTGCCATCAGTCGAACGAAGACAGGGGACTCTGGGGCCAACGTCCTGACTTTC.

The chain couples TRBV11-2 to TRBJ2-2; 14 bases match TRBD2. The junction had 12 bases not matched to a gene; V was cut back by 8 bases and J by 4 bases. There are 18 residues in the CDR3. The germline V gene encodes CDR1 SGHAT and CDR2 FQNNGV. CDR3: CASLGGLAGARGTGELFF. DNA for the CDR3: TGTGCCAGCTTGGGGGGACTAGCGGGAGCCCGGGGCACCGGGGAGCTGTTTTTT.

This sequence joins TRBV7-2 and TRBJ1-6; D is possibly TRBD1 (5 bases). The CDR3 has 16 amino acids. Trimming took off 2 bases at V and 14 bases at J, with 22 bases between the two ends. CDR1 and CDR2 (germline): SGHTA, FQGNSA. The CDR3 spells CASSLSGSGLIRTLHF. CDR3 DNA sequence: TGTGCCAGCAGCTTATCAGGGTCTGGTCTGATTCGAACCCTCCACTTT.

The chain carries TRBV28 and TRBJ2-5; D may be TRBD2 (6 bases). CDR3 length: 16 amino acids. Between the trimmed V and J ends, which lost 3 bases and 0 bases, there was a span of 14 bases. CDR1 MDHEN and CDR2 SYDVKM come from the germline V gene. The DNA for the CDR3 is TGTGCCAGCAGTTTGGGGGGTGTGGGGGACCAAGAGACCCAGTACTTC. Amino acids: CASSLGGVGDQETQYF. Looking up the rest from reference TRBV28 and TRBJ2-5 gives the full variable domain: DVKVTQSSRYLVKRTGEKVFLECVQDMDHENMFWYRQDPGLGLRLIYFSYDVKMKEKGDIPEGYSVSREKKERFSLILESASTNQTSMYLCASSLGGVGDQETQYFGPGTRLLVL.

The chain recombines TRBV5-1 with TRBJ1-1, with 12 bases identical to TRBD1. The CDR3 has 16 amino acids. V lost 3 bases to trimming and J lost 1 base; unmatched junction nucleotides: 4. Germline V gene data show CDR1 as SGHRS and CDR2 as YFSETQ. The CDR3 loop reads CASSWGQGAGNTEAFF. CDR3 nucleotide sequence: TGCGCCAGCAGCTGGGGACAGGGGGCAGGGAACACTGAAGCTTTCTTT.

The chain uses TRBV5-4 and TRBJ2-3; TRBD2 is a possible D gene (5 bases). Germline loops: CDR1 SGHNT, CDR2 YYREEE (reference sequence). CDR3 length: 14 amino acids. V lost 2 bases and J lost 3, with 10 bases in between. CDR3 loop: CASSLGSDTDTQYF. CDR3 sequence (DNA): TGTGCCAGCAGCTTAGGTAGCGATACAGATACGCAGTATTTT.

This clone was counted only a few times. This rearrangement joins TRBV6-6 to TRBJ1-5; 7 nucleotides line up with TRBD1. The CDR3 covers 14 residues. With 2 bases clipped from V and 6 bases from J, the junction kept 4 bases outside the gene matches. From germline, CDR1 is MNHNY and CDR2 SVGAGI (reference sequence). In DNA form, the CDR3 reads TGTGCCAGCAGTTACGGGACAGTTACTCAGCCCCAGCATTTT. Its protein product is CASSYGTVTQPQHF.

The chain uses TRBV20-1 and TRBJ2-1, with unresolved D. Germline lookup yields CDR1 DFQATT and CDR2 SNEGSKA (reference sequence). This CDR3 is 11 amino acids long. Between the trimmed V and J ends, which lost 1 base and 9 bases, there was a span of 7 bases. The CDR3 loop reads CSARVKSEQFF. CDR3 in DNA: TGCAGTGCTAGAGTCAAATCTGAGCAGTTCTTC.

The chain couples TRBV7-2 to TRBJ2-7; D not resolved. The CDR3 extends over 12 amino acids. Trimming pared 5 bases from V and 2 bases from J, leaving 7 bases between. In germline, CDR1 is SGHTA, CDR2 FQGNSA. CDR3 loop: CASSRRAYEQYF. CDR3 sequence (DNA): TGTGCCAGCAGCCGTCGCGCCTACGAGCAGTACTTC.

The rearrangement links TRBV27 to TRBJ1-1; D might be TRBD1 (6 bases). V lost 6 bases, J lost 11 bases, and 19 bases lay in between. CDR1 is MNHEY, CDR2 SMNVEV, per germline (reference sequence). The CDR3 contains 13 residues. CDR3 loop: CASSLLTGLRAFF. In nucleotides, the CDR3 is TGTGCCAGCAGCCTCTTGACAGGACTCAGGGCTTTCTTT.

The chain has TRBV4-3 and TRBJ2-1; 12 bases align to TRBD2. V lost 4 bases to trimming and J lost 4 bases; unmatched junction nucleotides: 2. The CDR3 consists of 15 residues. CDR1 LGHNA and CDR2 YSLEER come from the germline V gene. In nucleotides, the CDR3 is TGCGCCAGCAGCCCTAGCGGGGGGGGTTACAATGAGCAGTTCTTC. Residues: CASSPSGGGYNEQFF.

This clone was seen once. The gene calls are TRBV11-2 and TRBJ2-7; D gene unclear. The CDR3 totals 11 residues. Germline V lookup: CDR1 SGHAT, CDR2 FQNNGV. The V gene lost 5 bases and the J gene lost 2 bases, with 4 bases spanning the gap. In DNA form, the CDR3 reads TGTGCCAGCAGCCACACCTACGAGCAGTACTTC. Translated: CASSHTYEQYF.

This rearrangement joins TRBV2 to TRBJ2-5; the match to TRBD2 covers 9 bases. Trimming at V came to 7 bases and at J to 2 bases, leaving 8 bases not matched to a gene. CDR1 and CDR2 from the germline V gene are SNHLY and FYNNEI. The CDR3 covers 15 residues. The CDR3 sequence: CASTRLAGTQETQYF. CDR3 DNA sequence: TGTGCCAGCACCCGGCTAGCGGGGACTCAAGAGACCCAGTACTTC.

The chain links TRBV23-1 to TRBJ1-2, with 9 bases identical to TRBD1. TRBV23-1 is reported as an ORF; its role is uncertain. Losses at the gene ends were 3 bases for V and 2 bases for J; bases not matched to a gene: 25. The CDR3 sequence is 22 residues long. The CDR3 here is CASSHQPKPGTGNKKANYGYTF. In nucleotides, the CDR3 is TGCGCCAGCAGTCATCAGCCAAAGCCCGGGACAGGGAACAAGAAAGCAAACTATGGCTACACCTTC.

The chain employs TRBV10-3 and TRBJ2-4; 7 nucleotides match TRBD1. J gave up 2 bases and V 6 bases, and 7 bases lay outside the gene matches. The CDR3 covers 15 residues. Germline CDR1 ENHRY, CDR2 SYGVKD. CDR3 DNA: TGTGCCATCAGAGGGGACAGTGGGTCCAAAAACATTCAGTACTTC. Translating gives CAIRGDSGSKNIQYF.

CDR3 DNA: TGCGCCAGCAGCCAAGTCGGGGGTGGGCAAGAGACCCAGTACTTC. This gives the protein CASSQVGGGQETQYF. The chain joins TRBV4-3 to TRBJ2-5, with D maybe TRBD2 (6 bases). The V gene's germline CDR1 is LGHNA and CDR2 YSLEER. CDR3 length: 15 amino acids. V lost 1 base and J lost 2, with 11 bases in between.

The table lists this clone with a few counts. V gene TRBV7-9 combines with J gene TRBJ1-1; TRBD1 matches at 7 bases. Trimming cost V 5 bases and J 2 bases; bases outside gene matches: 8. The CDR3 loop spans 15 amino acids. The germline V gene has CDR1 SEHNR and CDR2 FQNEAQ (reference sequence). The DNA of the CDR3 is TGTGCCAGCAGCCCGTTGACAGGGCGTAACACTGAAGCTTTCTTT. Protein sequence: CASSPLTGRNTEAFF.

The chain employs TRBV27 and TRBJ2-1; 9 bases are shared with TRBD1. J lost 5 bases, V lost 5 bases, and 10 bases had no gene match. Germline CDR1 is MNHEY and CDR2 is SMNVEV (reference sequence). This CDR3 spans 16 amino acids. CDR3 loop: CASSMARDRVHNEQFF. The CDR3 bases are TGTGCCAGCAGTATGGCTAGGGACAGGGTCCACAATGAGCAGTTCTTC.

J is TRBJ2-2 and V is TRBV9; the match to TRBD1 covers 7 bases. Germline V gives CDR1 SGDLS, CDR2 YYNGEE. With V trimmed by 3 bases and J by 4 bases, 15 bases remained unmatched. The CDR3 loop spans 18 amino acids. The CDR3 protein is CASSAGGQIRRVTGELFF. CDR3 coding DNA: TGTGCCAGCAGCGCAGGGGGACAGATTAGAAGAGTCACCGGGGAGCTGTTTTTT.

The CDR3 sequence is CASSVTSGGASYNEQFF. CDR3 nucleotides: TGCGCCAGTTCCGTGACTAGCGGGGGGGCCTCCTACAATGAGCAGTTCTTC. This chain uses TRBV5-1 with TRBJ2-1; 14 bases align to TRBD2. Germline lookup yields CDR1 SGHRS and CDR2 YFSETQ. V shed 8 bases and J 0 bases; nucleotides not matched to a gene: 7. The CDR3 has 17 amino acids.